The clone carrying this TCR beta chain was picked up one time. Other DNA sequences within the sample encode an identical CDR3. These data belong to a study of blood T cell repertoires in COVID-19. Overall study: Sites across the United States, Italy and Spain contributed samples from acute and convalescent COVID-19. Sample material is recorded as cDNA or gDNA derived from T cells, B-cell-depleted T cells, or PBMCs.

The CDR3 is 15 amino acids. CDR1 and CDR2 (germline): SGHTA, FQGNSA. V lost 3 bases and J lost 4; bases outside the gene matches: 5. The study recruited people aged about 18 to 90 years across more than 20 US areas. In assigning cohorts, the study relied on participant-reported clinical history. Generated by immunoSEQ multiplex PCR, the TCRdb table keeps only in-frame clones and is missing some. In the table there are under 150,000 clones, less than 90% of which are singletons. The sequenced sample was PBMCs or T cells enriched from blood (not recorded which). The V gene is TRBV7-2, the J gene TRBJ2-1; 8 nucleotides agree with TRBD2. The sequence derives from a man aged 35 to 55 with acute COVID-19. This CDR3 is CASSLGGGTYNEQFF. For the CDR3, the DNA is TGTGCCAGCAGCTTGGGCGGGGGGACTTACAATGAGCAGTTCTTC.